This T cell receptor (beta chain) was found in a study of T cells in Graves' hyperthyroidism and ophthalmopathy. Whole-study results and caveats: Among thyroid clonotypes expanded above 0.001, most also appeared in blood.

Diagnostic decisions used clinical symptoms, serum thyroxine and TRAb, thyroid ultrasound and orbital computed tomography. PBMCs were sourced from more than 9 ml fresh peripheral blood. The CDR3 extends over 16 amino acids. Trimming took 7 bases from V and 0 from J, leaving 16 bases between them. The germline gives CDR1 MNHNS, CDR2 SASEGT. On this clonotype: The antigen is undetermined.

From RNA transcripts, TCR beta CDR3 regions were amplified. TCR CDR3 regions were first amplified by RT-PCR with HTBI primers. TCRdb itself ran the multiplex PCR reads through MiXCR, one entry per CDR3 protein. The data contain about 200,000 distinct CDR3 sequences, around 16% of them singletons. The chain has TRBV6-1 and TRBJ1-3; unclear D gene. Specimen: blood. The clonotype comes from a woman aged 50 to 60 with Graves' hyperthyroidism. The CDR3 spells CASKYGLLSSGNTIYF. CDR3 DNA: TGTGCCAGCAAGTACGGACTCCTGAGCTCTGGAAACACCATATATTTT.